The 25 T cell receptor beta chains below were found in one sample sequenced in a study of cytomegalovirus exposure and HLA in healthy donors. Primers: 60 Vbeta forward and 13 Jbeta reverse. Here immunoSEQ multiplex PCR was the method, and the copy in TCRdb shows in-frame clones only, minus some. The data show 150,000 to 200,000 clones, about four fifths seen once. Sequenced input: PBMCs. The receptors originated from a woman aged 40 to 49 in good health and CMV-seronegative.

As to this clone: The sample holds other DNA sequences that translate to the same CDR3. CDR3 amino acids: CASSVGAGGNEKLFF. In nucleotides, the CDR3 is TGTGCCAGCAGCGTAGGAGCAGGGGGTAATGAAAAACTGTTTTTT. The chain recombines TRBV9 with TRBJ1-4; 7 bases match TRBD1. Germline values: CDR1 SGDLS, CDR2 YYNGEE. The V segment lost 0 bases and the J segment 4 bases; nucleotides outside the gene matches: 3. This CDR3 comprises 15 residues.

This chain connects TRBV6-1 to TRBJ1-1; D call uncertain. CDR3 size: 14 residues. Germline loops: CDR1 MNHNS, CDR2 SASEGT. V was shortened by 6 bases and J by 0 bases, with 11 bases between the two germline ends. CDR3 sequence: CASRQEQVNTEAFF. In DNA form, the CDR3 reads TGTGCCAGCAGGCAAGAACAAGTGAACACTGAAGCTTTCTTT.

The V call is TRBV4-1, the J call TRBJ2-7, with unresolved D. The CDR3 has 15 residues. V was cut by 1 base and J by 2 bases, with 12 bases left in between. Germline CDR1 MGHRA, CDR2 YSYEKL. For the CDR3, the DNA is TGCGCCAGCAGCCAAGTTCTCCCCCTTACCTACGAGCAGTACTTC. Its translation: CASSQVLPLTYEQYF.

The chain links TRBV18 to TRBJ1-3; D gene uncertain. Germline V gene sequence: CDR1 KGHSH, CDR2 LQKENI. The CDR3 is 16 residues long. V shed 0 bases and J shed 0 bases, with 9 bases lying between them. In DNA form, the CDR3 reads TGTGCCAGCTCACCACCACCAGGCATCTCTGGAAACACCATATATTTT. This encodes CASSPPPGISGNTIYF.

The chain carries TRBV5-1 and TRBJ1-4; D is unclear. The V end lost 0 bases, the J end lost 7 bases, and 10 bases lay between the germline ends. Germline V CDR1 and CDR2: SGHRS, YFSETQ. This CDR3 spans 14 amino acids. CDR3: CASSLGRRAEKLFF. CDR3 nucleotides: TGCGCCAGCAGCTTGGGGAGGAGAGCTGAAAAACTGTTTTTT.

V gene TRBV4-3 combines with J gene TRBJ1-4, with 9 bases that match TRBD1. Trimming at V came to 0 bases and at J to 8 bases, leaving 7 bases not matched to a gene. Germline CDR1 is LGHNA and CDR2 is YSLEER. The CDR3 totals 16 residues. The CDR3 loop reads CASSQDPGQGGEKLFF. CDR3 DNA: TGCGCCAGCAGCCAAGATCCGGGACAGGGCGGAGAAAAACTGTTTTTT.

This clone showed up just once. The chain combines TRBV9 with TRBJ1-1; TRBD1 is a possible D gene (5 bases). Germline assignment: CDR1 SGDLS and CDR2 YYNGEE. Trimming cost V 4 bases and J 4 bases, with 17 bases left between them. CDR3 length: 15 residues. This CDR3 is CASSPNVGGGTEAFF. The CDR3, as DNA: TGTGCCAGCAGCCCCAACGTGGGGGGTGGCACTGAAGCTTTCTTT.

The chain links TRBV5-1 to TRBJ1-1; D gene unclear. Between the trimmed V and J ends, which lost 3 bases and 8 bases, there was a span of 17 bases. Looked up from germline, CDR1 is SGHRS and CDR2 is YFSETQ. The CDR3 length is 14 residues. The CDR3: CASSSGRREGEAFF. In DNA, the CDR3 is TGCGCCAGCAGCTCTGGTAGGCGGGAAGGAGAAGCTTTCTTT.

V gene TRBV19 combines with J gene TRBJ1-5; D not resolved. This CDR3 is built from 14 residues. The germline V gene encodes CDR1 LNHDA and CDR2 SQIVND (reference sequence). The V gene lost 4 bases and the J gene lost 1 base, with 8 bases spanning the gap. CDR3: CASSKSPSNQPQHF. The DNA for the CDR3 is TGTGCCAGTAGTAAGAGTCCAAGCAATCAGCCCCAGCATTTT.

A remark on this clone: Distinct nucleotide sequences in the sample also encode this CDR3. The chain joins TRBV5-1 to TRBJ2-1, with 9 bases lining up with TRBD2. In germline, CDR1 is SGHRS, CDR2 YFSETQ. CDR3 length: 15 amino acids. Trimming removed 0 bases from V and 5 bases from J; junction bases left unmatched: 3. DNA for the CDR3: TGCGCCAGCAGCTTGGCCCTAGCGGGGAACAATGAGCAGTTCTTC. Translation: CASSLALAGNNEQFF.

This chain joins TRBV4-3 and TRBJ1-3; a weak D match, TRBD1 (5 bases). V lost 4 bases to trimming and J lost 0 bases, with 16 bases between them. The germline V gene has CDR1 LGHNA and CDR2 YSLEER. The CDR3 totals 17 residues. The CDR3 DNA reads TGCGCCAGCAGCCGCGGGGCAGGGTTCTCCTCTGGAAACACCATATATTTT. This translates into CASSRGAGFSSGNTIYF.

The rearrangement links TRBV6-6 to TRBJ1-1; D uncertain. CDR3 length: 15 residues. The V end was cut by 2 bases, the J end by 0 bases, with 10 bases between. CDR1 is MNHNY, CDR2 SVGAGI, per germline (reference sequence). This CDR3 is CASSYSGGMNTEAFF. The CDR3 DNA sequence: TGTGCCAGCAGTTACAGCGGCGGCATGAACACTGAAGCTTTCTTT.

This CDR3 is CASSLVQGRRDEQFF. CDR3 DNA: TGTGCCAGCAGCTTAGTACAGGGGCGCAGGGATGAGCAGTTCTTC. This chain uses TRBV7-8 with TRBJ2-1; 7 bases are a match to TRBD1. From germline, CDR1 is SGHVS and CDR2 FQNEAQ. V dropped 1 base and J dropped 8; count of bases not matched to a gene: 8. The CDR3 extends over 15 amino acids.

V usage is TRBV5-1 and J usage is TRBJ1-1, with a tentative D call TRBD1 (6 bases). From germline, CDR1 is SGHRS and CDR2 YFSETQ. This CDR3 has 16 amino acids. V was cut by 0 bases and J by 1 base, with 13 bases left in between. The CDR3 protein is CASSLVWGPPNTEAFF. The CDR3, as DNA: TGCGCCAGCAGCTTGGTGTGGGGGCCACCGAACACTGAAGCTTTCTTT.

This clone was picked up a small number of times. The V call is TRBV7-2, the J call TRBJ1-4, with TRBD1 identical over 8 bases. Trimming at V came to 3 bases and at J to 7 bases, leaving 4 bases not matched to a gene. CDR3 length: 14 amino acids. CDR1 is SGHTA and CDR2 is FQGNSA in the germline V gene. CDR3 amino acids: CASSFSGGVEKLFF. CDR3 nucleotides: TGTGCCAGCAGCTTTTCAGGGGGCGTTGAAAAACTGTTTTTT.

The chain is built from TRBV9 and TRBJ2-3; D possibly corresponds to TRBD2 (5 bases). Germline CDR1 SGDLS, CDR2 YYNGEE. The CDR3 totals 16 residues. The germline V and J ends were trimmed by 4 bases and 2 bases, with 17 bases remaining between them. The CDR3 is CASSSRRDLLTDTQYF. The DNA of the CDR3 is TGTGCCAGCAGCTCACGACGGGATCTGCTCACAGATACGCAGTATTTT.

V is TRBV14 and J is TRBJ2-7; 12 nucleotides align to TRBD2. This CDR3 contains 15 residues. The germline gives CDR1 SGHDN, CDR2 FVKESK. J lost 6 bases, V lost 5 bases, and 8 bases had no gene match. The CDR3 region has the DNA TGTGCCAGCAGCACTAGACTAGCGGGAGTGGGCGAGCAGTACTTC. It translates to CASSTRLAGVGEQYF.

The rearrangement joins TRBV30 to TRBJ1-1, with 11 bases fitting TRBD1. Trimming removed 5 bases from V and 4 bases from J; junction bases left unmatched: 6. Germline V gives CDR1 GTSNPN, CDR2 SVGIG (reference sequence). The CDR3 has 14 residues. CDR3 DNA sequence: TGTGCCTGGGGGACAGGGGGGATGGTCACTGAAGCTTTCTTT. Translated: CAWGTGGMVTEAFF.

The V and J genes are TRBV7-9 and TRBJ1-4, with D maybe TRBD1 (5 bases). CDR1 SEHNR and CDR2 FQNEAQ come from the germline V gene (reference sequence). This CDR3 is 13 amino acids long. Trimming removed 2 bases from V and 15 bases from J, with 16 bases in between. CDR3 in DNA: TGTGCCAGCAGCTTAAGGGAGGAGGGGTCGGTGTTTTTT. Protein: CASSLREEGSVFF.

This clone was seen a handful of times. This chain links TRBV19 with TRBJ2-1, with a tentative D call TRBD1 (5 bases). This CDR3 contains 16 residues. V was shortened by 5 bases and J by 0 bases, with 14 bases between the two germline ends. Per germline, CDR1 LNHDA and CDR2 SQIVND (reference sequence). CDR3 DNA sequence: TGTGCCAGTAGTCTTCAGGGCCCGACCTCCTACAATGAGCAGTTCTTC. Translating it yields CASSLQGPTSYNEQFF.

The chain is built from TRBV19 and TRBJ1-5; possible D gene TRBD1, 6 bases. The CDR3 contains 11 residues. Trimming cost V 9 bases and J 8 bases, with 11 bases left between them. In germline, CDR1 is LNHDA, CDR2 SQIVND (reference sequence). CDR3 sequence (DNA): TGTGCCAGCGGAGAGGGGGAGCCCCAGCATTTT. Encoded protein: CASGEGEPQHF.

The rearrangement joins TRBV5-1 to TRBJ2-5; 13 bases are shared with TRBD2. The V gene end was trimmed by 3 bases and the J gene end by 4 bases; junction bases not matched to a gene: 6. The CDR3 extends over 16 amino acids. Germline V gene lookup returns CDR1 SGHRS and CDR2 YFSETQ. The CDR3 sequence is CASSSGLAGERETQYF. CDR3 DNA: TGCGCCAGCAGCTCAGGACTAGCGGGAGAGAGAGAGACCCAGTACTTC.

The chain is built from TRBV30 and TRBJ2-1, with 8 bases lining up with TRBD2. Germline trimming cut 2 bases from V and 3 bases from J; bases unmatched to any gene: 3. There are 14 residues in the CDR3. CDR1 is GTSNPN, CDR2 SVGIG, per germline (reference sequence). CDR3 DNA: TGTGCCTGGAGTCAGCTAGCGGGCTACAATGAGCAGTTCTTC. It encodes CAWSQLAGYNEQFF. The full variable domain, its missing parts supplied by reference TRBV30 and TRBJ2-1, is SQTIHQWPATLVQPVGSPLSLECTVEGTSNPNLYWYRQAAGRGLQLLFYSVGIGQISSEVPQNLSASRPQDRQFILSSKKLLLSDSGFYLCAWSQLAGYNEQFFGPGTRLTVL.

J is TRBJ1-2 and V is TRBV2, with 7 bases identical to TRBD1. The germline V gene has CDR1 SNHLY and CDR2 FYNNEI. This CDR3 spans 16 amino acids. V lost 3 bases, J lost 6 bases, and 13 bases stayed unmatched. The CDR3 coding sequence is TGTGCCAGCAGTGATCAGGGCCGACAGGGAAATAATGGCTACACCTTC. This gives the protein CASSDQGRQGNNGYTF.

The chain has TRBV9 and TRBJ1-2; the match to TRBD1 covers 9 bases. The CDR3 contains 15 residues. Germline lookup yields CDR1 SGDLS and CDR2 YYNGEE. Trimming cost V 4 bases and J 4 bases; bases outside gene matches: 8. CDR3 sequence (DNA): TGTGCCAGCAGCCCAAGCGGGGGACAGGGCTATGGCTACACCTTC. Protein sequence: CASSPSGGQGYGYTF.